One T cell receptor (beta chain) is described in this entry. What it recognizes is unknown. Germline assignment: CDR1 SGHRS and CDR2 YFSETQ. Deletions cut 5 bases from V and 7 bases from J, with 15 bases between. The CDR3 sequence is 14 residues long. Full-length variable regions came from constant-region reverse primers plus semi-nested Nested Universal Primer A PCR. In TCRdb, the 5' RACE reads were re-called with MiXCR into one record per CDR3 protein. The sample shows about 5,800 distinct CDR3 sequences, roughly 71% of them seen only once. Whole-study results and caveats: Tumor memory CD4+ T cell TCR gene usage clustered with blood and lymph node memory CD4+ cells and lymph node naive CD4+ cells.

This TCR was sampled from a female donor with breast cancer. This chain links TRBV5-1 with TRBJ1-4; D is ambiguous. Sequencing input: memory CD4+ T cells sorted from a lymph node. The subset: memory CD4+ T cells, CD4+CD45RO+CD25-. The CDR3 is CASSLDAGSEKLFF. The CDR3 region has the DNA TGCGCCAGCAGTCTCGACGCGGGTAGTGAAAAACTGTTTTTT.